This T cell receptor beta chain was profiled in a study of T-cell memory formation after mild COVID-19. General study results and limits: CD4+ clones that contracted lay mainly in CM and EM; CD8+ ones lay in EMRA. Clones shrinking from day 15 to 85 showed even CD4/CD8 mixes; later expanders tilted CD4+. Unconfirmed was the SARS-CoV-2 specificity of second-wave clones that peaked on day 37.

Many counts were recorded for this clonotype. Its target is unknown. Barcoded TCR alpha and TCR beta cDNA libraries with UMIs came from 5'RACE using constant-segment primers. TCRdb used MiXCR to reprocess the 5' RACE reads, holding one entry per CDR3 protein. The data hold 200,000 to 300,000 distinct CDR3 sequences, with 8% to 9.5% observed a single time. This CDR3 is built from 16 residues. Germline CDR1 LGHNA, CDR2 YSLEER. V lost 0 bases and J lost 2, with 13 bases in between. The sequence derives from a man aged 18 to 35 who had mild COVID-19 (a few samples of this study predate the infection). Cell type and time point are not known. The chain uses TRBV4-3 and TRBJ2-5, with D perhaps TRBD2 (7 bases). Sequenced sample: PBMCs or a T cell subset sorted from them (not recorded which). This CDR3 reads CASSQEYRGAQETQYF. The DNA for the CDR3 is TGCGCCAGCAGCCAAGAATACCGGGGGGCACAAGAGACCCAGTACTTC.